One and the same sample provided the 14 T cell receptor beta chains below, sequenced in a study of cytomegalovirus exposure and HLA in healthy donors. The table came from immunoSEQ multiplex PCR; TCRdb's copy has only in-frame clones and leaves some out. The data contain a few hundred thousand clones, about 92% of them singletons. Sequences were obtained from PBMCs. The receptor set was obtained from a woman in her 30s in good health and CMV-seronegative.

The chain uses TRBV7-3 and TRBJ2-7; D possibly corresponds to TRBD1 (6 bases). V shed 0 bases and J shed 6 bases, with 12 bases lying between them. Germline CDR1 reads SGHTA; CDR2 reads FQGTGA. The length of the CDR3 is 14 residues. The CDR3 protein is CASSLTTGGGEQYF. The CDR3 nucleotides are TGTGCCAGCAGCTTAACGACAGGAGGAGGCGAGCAGTACTTC. The full variable domain, rest sourced from reference TRBV7-3 and TRBJ2-7, is GAGVSQTPSNKVTEKGKYVELRCDPISGHTALYWYRQSLGQGPEFLIYFQGTGAADDSGLPNDRFFAVRPEGSVSTLKIQRTERGDSAVYLCASSLTTGGGEQYFGPGTRLTVT.

This chain joins TRBV4-2 and TRBJ2-7, with D possibly TRBD1 on 5 matching bases. The CDR3 contains 13 residues. V lost 1 base and J 2 bases, leaving 6 bases between the germline ends. Germline CDR1 and CDR2: LGHNA and YNFKEQ. Here the CDR3 reads CASSQVRAYEQYF. The CDR3 nucleotides read TGTGCCAGCAGCCAAGTCAGGGCCTACGAGCAGTACTTC.

V is TRBV28 and J is TRBJ1-4; 11 bases fit TRBD1. The V and J ends lost 8 bases and 11 bases, in that order; junction bases with no gene match: 13. Germline loops: CDR1 MDHEN, CDR2 SYDVKM. The CDR3 length is 15 residues. As DNA, the CDR3 is TGTGCCAGCGAAGCGGGACAGGGGGTACGTGAGAAACTGTTTTTT. It is translated as CASEAGQGVREKLFF.

This chain links TRBV11-1 with TRBJ2-7; 8 positions agree with TRBD2. The J segment lost 3 bases and the V segment lost 0 bases, leaving 4 bases of the junction unmatched. This CDR3 is 15 amino acids long. Per germline, CDR1 SGHAT and CDR2 FQDESV (reference sequence). The CDR3 reads CASSLAAGDRYEQYF. The CDR3 coding sequence is TGTGCCAGCAGCTTAGCAGCGGGAGATCGCTACGAGCAGTACTTC.

V is TRBV11-2 and J is TRBJ2-7, with D unresolved. V dropped 4 bases and J dropped 3 bases, with 10 bases sitting between them. CDR3 length: 13 amino acids. Germline CDR1 is SGHAT and CDR2 is FQNNGV. CDR3 sequence: CASSSTIGYEQYF. CDR3 DNA: TGTGCCAGCAGCTCTACCATTGGCTACGAGCAGTACTTC. Full variable domain (rest looked up from reference TRBV11-2 and TRBJ2-7): EAGVAQSPRYKIIEKRQSVAFWCNPISGHATLYWYQQILGQGPKLLIQFQNNGVVDDSQLPKDRFSAERLKGVDSTLKIQPAKLEDSAVYLCASSSTIGYEQYFGPGTRLTVT.

The chain recombines TRBV4-2 with TRBJ2-7; D is possibly TRBD1 (6 bases). Trimming removed 0 bases at V and 7 bases at J, with 16 bases between. Germline V gene lookup returns CDR1 LGHNA and CDR2 YNFKEQ. The CDR3 spans 15 residues. Here the CDR3 reads CASSQDRNRVYEQYF. The CDR3 nucleotides are TGTGCCAGCAGCCAAGATCGAAACAGGGTGTATGAGCAGTACTTC.

The chain couples TRBV27 to TRBJ2-1; 9 bases fit TRBD2. This CDR3 spans 15 amino acids. Germline CDR1 reads MNHEY; CDR2 reads SMNVEV (reference sequence). Germline trimming cut 3 bases from V and 8 bases from J; bases unmatched to any gene: 8. CDR3 sequence reads: CASSLRLAATYEQFF. The CDR3 DNA reads as TGTGCCAGCAGTTTGAGACTAGCGGCTACTTATGAGCAGTTCTTC.

This chain links TRBV25-1 with TRBJ2-5; D possibly corresponds to TRBD2 (5 bases). The CDR3 covers 13 residues. Germline V gives CDR1 MGHDK, CDR2 SYGVNS. The V and J ends lost 9 bases and 5 bases respectively, with 16 bases between them. The CDR3: CARMLDGGETQYF. For the CDR3, the DNA is TGTGCCAGAATGCTTGACGGCGGGGAGACCCAGTACTTC.

The CDR3 DNA follows: TGCGCCAGCAGCTTGGAGCTAGTTCGACAGGGGGACCGCGGGGAGCAGTACTTC. Its translation: CASSLELVRQGDRGEQYF. J is TRBJ2-7 and V is TRBV5-1, with 9 bases fitting TRBD1. CDR1 SGHRS and CDR2 YFSETQ come from the germline V gene. The CDR3 spans 18 residues. V gave up 0 bases and J gave up 7 bases; unmatched junction bases: 17.

This clone was observed a handful of times. J is TRBJ2-7 and V is TRBV6-1; D is possibly TRBD1 or TRBD2 (6 bases each). There are 15 residues in the CDR3. V was shortened by 1 base and J by 0 bases, with 10 bases between the two germline ends. CDR1 is MNHNS and CDR2 is SASEGT in the germline V gene. CDR3: CASSEGRGASYEQYF. For the CDR3, the DNA is TGTGCCAGCAGTGAAGGAAGGGGGGCCTCCTACGAGCAGTACTTC.

The CDR3 spells CASSAGTPTNTGELFF. CDR3 DNA sequence: TGTGCCAGCAGCGCGGGGACACCTACGAACACCGGGGAGCTGTTTTTT. The rearrangement uses TRBV5-4 and TRBJ2-2; D possibly uses TRBD1 or TRBD2 (6 bases each). CDR1 is SGHNT, CDR2 YYREEE, per germline (reference sequence). Trimming shortened V by 4 bases and J by 0 bases, and 13 bases separated the two germline ends. The CDR3 runs 16 residues. Filled out from reference TRBV5-4 and TRBJ2-2, the complete variable domain reads ETGVTQSPTHLIKTRGQQVTLRCSSQSGHNTVSWYQQALGQGPQFIFQYYREEENGRGNFPPRFSGLQFPNYSSELNVNALELDDSALYLCASSAGTPTNTGELFFGEGSRLTVL.

The V and J genes are TRBV27 and TRBJ2-1; 7 nucleotides line up with TRBD2. The ends lost 5 bases at V and 7 bases at J; junction bases unmatched: 14. Germline assignment: CDR1 MNHEY and CDR2 SMNVEV (reference sequence). This CDR3 comprises 16 residues. CDR3 coding DNA: TGTGCCAGCAGTCCCTCCGGCGGCGGGAGTCCTAATGAGCAGTTCTTC. This sequence encodes CASSPSGGGSPNEQFF.

This chain joins TRBV7-2 and TRBJ2-7; 7 positions match TRBD2. V gave up 1 base and J gave up 8 bases; unmatched junction bases: 5. The length of the CDR3 is 13 residues. Germline values: CDR1 SGHTA, CDR2 FQGNSA. The CDR3 region is CASSLEPSGKQYF. As DNA, the CDR3 is TGTGCCAGCAGCTTAGAGCCTAGCGGAAAGCAGTACTTC.

This chain joins TRBV5-6 and TRBJ2-7; no reliable D call. Trimming removed 4 bases from V and 0 bases from J, with 8 bases in between. Per germline, CDR1 SGHDT and CDR2 YYEEEE. The CDR3 is made up of 13 amino acids. CDR3 sequence reads: CASSPGPSYEQYF. CDR3 nucleotides: TGTGCCAGCAGCCCCGGCCCCTCCTACGAGCAGTACTTC.